The 14 T cell receptor beta chains given below trace back to one sample, sequenced in a study of shared clonotypes between healthy human individuals. Sequencing was performed with immunoSEQ multiplex PCR; in TCRdb, only in-frame clones are kept and a portion is missing. The top ten clones hold 0.3% to 0.45% of a sample with a few million clones, around 93% of them seen once. The specimen was naive CD4+ T cells from PBMCs. Subset denoted: CD45RA+ positively selected. The source is a man younger than 35 in good health. Some clones in this sample may be carry-over from other donors' samples.

With regard to this clone: The sample holds other DNA sequences that translate to the same CDR3. The rearrangement links TRBV15 to TRBJ2-1, with TRBD2 matching 12 bases. Germline V lookup: CDR1 LNHNV, CDR2 YYDKDF (reference sequence). V gave up 1 base and J gave up 9 bases; unmatched junction bases: 4. The CDR3 runs to 15 residues. The CDR3 region has the DNA TGTGCCACCAGCAGAGGACTAGCGGGAGTAGGTGAGCAGTTCTTC. Amino acids: CATSRGLAGVGEQFF.

V and J are TRBV28 and TRBJ2-7; D is perhaps TRBD1 (6 bases). Trimming pared 6 bases from V and 2 bases from J, leaving 14 bases between. There are 14 residues in the CDR3. Germline V CDR1 and CDR2: MDHEN, SYDVKM. CDR3: CASSSDRWPYEQYF. CDR3 bases: TGTGCCAGCAGCTCAGACAGGTGGCCCTACGAGCAGTACTTC.

With regard to this clone: An end of the junction differs from the germline gene, which may be a read error. The V and J genes are TRBV4-3 and TRBJ2-5; D is undetermined. The CDR3 loop spans 13 amino acids. Germline CDR1 reads LGHNA; CDR2 reads YSLEER. CDR3 in amino acids: CASSQQAQGTQYF. The CDR3 DNA is TGCGCCAGTAGCCAGCAGGCCCAAGGGACCCAGTACTTC.

J is TRBJ2-5 and V is TRBV7-2; no reliable D call. The CDR3 sequence is 14 residues long. V gave up 2 bases and J gave up 5 bases, with 12 bases separating them. CDR1 SGHTA and CDR2 FQGNSA come from the germline V gene. The CDR3: CASSLILAWETQYF. DNA for the CDR3: TGTGCCAGCAGCTTAATCCTGGCGTGGGAGACCCAGTACTTC.

In its sample, this clone was seen once. The V gene is TRBV28, the J gene TRBJ2-1; D is ambiguous. Germline V gene sequence: CDR1 MDHEN, CDR2 SYDVKM. V lost 2 bases to trimming and J lost 3 bases, with 23 bases between them. The CDR3 is 19 amino acids. In DNA, the CDR3 is TGTGCCAGCAGTTTAGAGGTTCGGTTCGTAGCCGACGTCTACAATGAGCAGTTCTTC. This sequence encodes CASSLEVRFVADVYNEQFF.

This chain connects TRBV25-1 to TRBJ2-1; 10 bases are shared with TRBD2. The CDR3 extends over 14 amino acids. The V gene's germline CDR1 is MGHDK and CDR2 SYGVNS. Unmatched junction bases numbered 1, after V lost 3 bases and J lost 5 bases. CDR3 coding DNA: TGTGCCAGCAGTGACAGCGGGAGGGACAATGAGCAGTTCTTC. Its protein is CASSDSGRDNEQFF.

The count of this clone is one. The J gene is TRBJ2-5, the V gene TRBV2, with 8 bases fitting TRBD2. V lost 4 bases, J lost 4 bases, and 5 bases stayed unmatched. This CDR3 contains 14 residues. Looked up from germline, CDR1 is SNHLY and CDR2 is FYNNEI. CDR3 region: CASSGAGERETQYF. CDR3 DNA sequence: TGTGCCAGCAGTGGAGCGGGAGAACGAGAGACCCAGTACTTC.

The chain employs TRBV28 and TRBJ1-4, with D hard to call. The CDR3 is made up of 14 amino acids. Looked up from germline, CDR1 is MDHEN and CDR2 is SYDVKM. The V gene lost 6 bases and the J gene lost 2 bases, with 10 bases spanning the gap. In nucleotides, the CDR3 is TGTGCCAGCAGACGGCGGGCGACTAATGAAAAACTGTTTTTT. Translating gives CASRRRATNEKLFF.

This clone showed up just once. V gene TRBV29-1 combines with J gene TRBJ1-6, with D maybe TRBD1 (5 bases). The V gene lost 0 bases and the J gene lost 16 bases, with 13 bases spanning the gap. The germline V gene has CDR1 SQVTM and CDR2 ANQGSEA. This CDR3 spans 12 amino acids. Written as DNA, the CDR3 is TGCAGCGTTGAAGATGGGGGACCATTACTCCACTTT. Translation: CSVEDGGPLLHF.

J is TRBJ1-3 and V is TRBV28, with D tentatively TRBD1 (5 bases). The CDR3 has 17 residues. Germline-derived CDR1 and CDR2 are MDHEN and SYDVKM. Deletions cut 5 bases from V and 0 bases from J, with 17 bases between. CDR3 nucleotides: TGTGCCAGCAGTCTTATATCAGGGACCTTCTCTGGAAACACCATATATTTT. The encoded protein is CASSLISGTFSGNTIYF.

The V call is TRBV5-4, the J call TRBJ2-1; 8 positions match TRBD1. This CDR3 spans 15 amino acids. J gave up 4 bases and V 4 bases, and 7 bases lay outside the gene matches. Looked up from germline, CDR1 is SGHNT and CDR2 is YYREEE (reference sequence). CDR3 region: CASSAPGTGYNEQFF. The CDR3 nucleotides read TGTGCCAGCAGCGCCCCCGGGACAGGATACAATGAGCAGTTCTTC.

Worth noting for this clone: Other nucleotide sequences from this sample produce the same CDR3. This chain connects TRBV7-2 to TRBJ2-3; no clear D. The CDR3 has 14 amino acids. Germline lookup yields CDR1 SGHTA and CDR2 FQGNSA. The V and J ends lost 5 bases and 2 bases respectively, with 11 bases between them. CDR3 DNA sequence: TGTGCCAGCAGCCCCCGCGCCTCCACAGATACGCAGTATTTT. Its translation: CASSPRASTDTQYF.

The rearrangement joins TRBV18 to TRBJ2-7; possible D gene TRBD2, 6 bases. The CDR3 spans 18 residues. Germline loops: CDR1 KGHSH, CDR2 LQKENI. V shed 1 base and J shed 0 bases, with 19 bases lying between them. As DNA, the CDR3 is TGTGCCAGCTCACCACTCGTCTTTAGGCGGGATAGCTCCTACGAGCAGTACTTC. It specifies CASSPLVFRRDSSYEQYF.

The chain joins TRBV7-3 to TRBJ1-1; D is perhaps TRBD1 (6 bases). This CDR3 spans 15 amino acids. With 2 bases removed from V and 3 bases from J, the gap between germline ends came to 13 bases. Germline V gene data show CDR1 as SGHTA and CDR2 as FQGTGA. CDR3 residues: CASSLWGGLDTEAFF. Written as DNA, the CDR3 is TGTGCCAGCAGCTTATGGGGGGGCCTGGACACTGAAGCTTTCTTT. Looking up the rest from reference TRBV7-3 and TRBJ1-1 gives the full variable domain: GAGVSQTPSNKVTEKGKYVELRCDPISGHTALYWYRQSLGQGPEFLIYFQGTGAADDSGLPNDRFFAVRPEGSVSTLKIQRTERGDSAVYLCASSLWGGLDTEAFFGQGTRLTVV.